One sample yielded the 26 T cell receptor beta chains listed below, sequenced in a study of post-analysis software for immune sequencing data. Study outcomes and limitations: Patients used five TRBV segments, including TRBV5-6, TRBV5-1 and TRBV20-1, more often than controls.

Their recognized antigens are unknown. Every TCR beta cDNA library bore unique molecular identifiers. TCRdb re-derived calls from the PCR reads in MiXCR, one entry per CDR3 protein. Of roughly 730,000 distinct CDR3 sequences detected, 25% to 30% appear once; the ten largest clones hold approximately 0.6%. The source material was blood. The receptors were gathered from a girl between 10 and 17 years old with multiple sclerosis.

The sample holds a few counts of this clonotype. Here the CDR3 DNA reads TGTGCCAGCAGAGCGGCGGGAGGGAGCACAGATACGCAGTATTTT. The encoded protein is CASRAAGGSTDTQYF. The chain joins TRBV6-1 to TRBJ2-3; the match to TRBD2 covers 9 bases. This CDR3 region has 15 residues. Per the germline V gene, CDR1 is MNHNS and CDR2 is SASEGT. The V segment lost 6 bases and the J segment 0 bases; nucleotides outside the gene matches: 4.

This clonotype was seen ten or more times. V and J are TRBV29-1 and TRBJ2-4; D is perhaps TRBD2 (7 bases). Germline V CDR1 and CDR2: SQVTM, ANQGSEA. The CDR3 loop spans 18 amino acids. Trimming pared 2 bases from V and 4 bases from J, leaving 24 bases between. Written as DNA, the CDR3 is TGCAGCGTTGAAACCCCCTGGGCTAGCGGAGGGACAAAAAACATTCAGTACTTC. Its translation is CSVETPWASGGTKNIQYF.

In DNA, the CDR3 is TGTGCCAGCAGTTTTTGGGGAGAAGCGTACAATGAGCAGTTCTTC. This encodes CASSFWGEAYNEQFF. V and J are TRBV12-3 or TRBV12-4 and TRBJ2-1; TRBD2 might be the D (5 bases). The CDR3 covers 15 residues. Trimming shortened V by 3 bases and J by 4 bases, and 13 bases separated the two germline ends.

In its sample, this clonotype was seen many times. The chain uses TRBV29-1 and TRBJ2-7; D perhaps matches TRBD1 (5 bases). The CDR3 sequence is 12 residues long. Germline CDR1 is SQVTM and CDR2 is ANQGSEA. Trimming left V 5 bases short and J 3 bases short, with 11 bases between. CDR3 in amino acids: CSVLAGRYEQYF. The DNA for the CDR3 is TGCAGCGTTTTAGCAGGGCGCTACGAGCAGTACTTC.

V gene TRBV5-1 combines with J gene TRBJ2-3; TRBD2 matches 12 bases. The CDR3 totals 19 residues. Trimming removed 0 bases from V and 4 bases from J; junction bases left unmatched: 12. CDR1 and CDR2 from the germline V gene are SGHRS and YFSETQ. CDR3 residues: CASSLGVLAGGPAADTQYF. CDR3 nucleotide sequence: TGCGCCAGCAGCTTGGGAGTCCTAGCGGGAGGGCCGGCGGCAGATACGCAGTATTTT.

The J gene is TRBJ2-7, the V gene TRBV7-2; a weak D match, TRBD2 (5 bases). CDR3 length: 13 residues. CDR1 and CDR2 (germline): SGHTA, FQGNSA. The V end was cut by 1 base, the J end by 3 bases, with 7 bases between. CDR3 nucleotide sequence: TGTGCCAGCAGCTTAGTCGAGGGCTACGAGCAGTACTTC. This gives the protein CASSLVEGYEQYF.

The V gene is TRBV20-1, the J gene TRBJ2-7, with D maybe TRBD1 (5 bases). The CDR3 runs to 11 residues. V was clipped by 6 bases and J by 5 bases, with 11 bases between them. CDR1 and CDR2 from the germline V gene are DFQATT and SNEGSKA (reference sequence). The CDR3 here is CSALDRNEQYF. The CDR3 nucleotides are TGCAGTGCGCTCGACAGAAACGAGCAGTACTTC.

Only a few counts were recorded for this clonotype. V and J are TRBV15 and TRBJ1-1; D remains ambiguous. Looked up from germline, CDR1 is LNHNV and CDR2 is YYDKDF (reference sequence). The V gene lost 0 bases and the J gene lost 8 bases, with 10 bases spanning the gap. The CDR3 loop spans 13 amino acids. The CDR3 bases are TGTGCCACCAGCAGAGATCGGCCACCCGAAGCTTTCTTT. Its translation: CATSRDRPPEAFF.

The chain employs TRBV5-1 and TRBJ2-1, with D tentatively TRBD1 (5 bases). Germline-derived CDR1 and CDR2 are SGHRS and YFSETQ. The ends were cut back, 0 bases at V and 4 bases at J, with 14 bases in the middle. The CDR3 is 16 amino acids. CDR3 nucleotides: TGCGCCAGCAGCTTGGTACAGGCCAACCCATACAATGAGCAGTTCTTC. This encodes CASSLVQANPYNEQFF. Combining the CDR3 with reference TRBV5-1 and TRBJ2-1 gives the whole variable domain KAGVTQTPRYLIKTRGQQVTLSCSPISGHRSVSWYQQTPGQGLQFLFEYFSETQRNKGNFPGRFSGRQFSNSRSEMNVSTLELGDSALYLCASSLVQANPYNEQFFGPGTRLTVL.

As regards this clonotype: A single base separates this from a much larger clone, so it may be a read error. The chain uses TRBV3-1 and TRBJ1-2, with unresolved D. The CDR3 totals 13 residues. From germline, CDR1 is LGHDT and CDR2 YNNKEL (reference sequence). V shed 1 base and J shed 2 bases, with 5 bases lying between them. CDR3 in amino acids: CASSQGENYGYTF. The CDR3 DNA reads TGTGCCAGCAGCCAAGGGGAAAACTATGGCTACACCTTC.

A few counts support this clonotype. At one of its ends the junction is not consistent with the germline gene, which may arise from a read error. V and J are TRBV9 and TRBJ2-1; D unresolved. CDR3 length: 13 residues. Germline CDR1 and CDR2: SGDLS and YYNGEE. CDR3 sequence reads: CANSVVGYNEQFF. DNA for the CDR3: TGTGCCAACAGCGTTGTTGGTTACAATGAGCAGTTCTTC.

The chain carries TRBV5-1 and TRBJ2-1, with a possible D match to TRBD2 (7 bases). Germline V gene data show CDR1 as SGHRS and CDR2 as YFSETQ. V shed 2 bases and J shed 0 bases, with 27 bases lying between them. The CDR3 has 21 amino acids. DNA of the CDR3: TGCGCCAGCAGCTTAATCGGGCTTGTGGGGGGGCGCCCTCCCTCCTACAATGAGCAGTTCTTC. This codes for CASSLIGLVGGRPPSYNEQFF.

There are a few counts of this clonotype. CDR3 sequence (DNA): TGTGCCAGCAGCCGACACTTTCCAGGAGAGACCCAGTACTTC. Encoded protein: CASSRHFPGETQYF. The genes are TRBV7-2 and TRBJ2-5; no reliable D call. The V end lost 5 bases, the J end lost 4 bases, and 14 bases lay between the germline ends. The germline CDR1 and CDR2 sequences are SGHTA and FQGNSA. The CDR3 spans 14 residues.

V usage is TRBV5-4 and J usage is TRBJ1-2; D unresolved. This CDR3 spans 15 amino acids. V gave up 4 bases and J gave up 4 bases, with 17 bases separating them. Looked up from germline, CDR1 is SGHNT and CDR2 is YYREEE (reference sequence). CDR3 DNA sequence: TGTGCCAGCAGCCCGCCTGGGGTGGGGATCTATGGCTACACCTTC. Its translation is CASSPPGVGIYGYTF.

This clonotype appeared a few times. This chain uses TRBV28 with TRBJ2-4; D unresolved. CDR1 is MDHEN and CDR2 is SYDVKM in the germline V gene. Deletions cut 4 bases from V and 8 bases from J, with 24 bases between. This CDR3 comprises 17 residues. CDR3: CASSSKRRQKTPDIQYF. The DNA of the CDR3 is TGTGCCAGCAGTTCCAAACGGCGCCAGAAAACGCCGGACATTCAGTACTTC. Variable domain in full (rest from reference TRBV28 and TRBJ2-4): DVKVTQSSRYLVKRTGEKVFLECVQDMDHENMFWYRQDPGLGLRLIYFSYDVKMKEKGDIPEGYSVSREKKERFSLILESASTNQTSMYLCASSSKRRQKTPDIQYFGAGTRLSVL.

In the case of this clonotype: Germline and junction disagree at one end, which may indicate a read error. The V gene is TRBV12-3 or TRBV12-4, the J gene TRBJ2-3; D not resolved. CDR3 length equals 16 residues. The CDR3 reads CASSSCPSDSTDVQYF. The DNA of the CDR3 is TGTGCCAGCAGTTCGTGTCCGAGCGATAGCACAGATGTGCAATATTTC.

This chain links TRBV20-1 with TRBJ2-1, with unresolved D. Trimming took 4 bases from V and 1 from J, leaving 14 bases between them. Germline V gives CDR1 DFQATT, CDR2 SNEGSKA (reference sequence). The CDR3 has 15 amino acids. The CDR3 spells CSANRARASYNEQFF. The CDR3 bases are TGCAGTGCTAACCGGGCACGGGCGTCCTACAATGAGCAGTTCTTC.

The CDR3 sequence: CAITPGEGYTF. CDR3 sequence (DNA): TGTGCCATCACCCCAGGGGAGGGCTACACCTTC. J is TRBJ1-2 and V is TRBV10-3, with D perhaps matching TRBD1 (6 bases). Germline lookup yields CDR1 ENHRY and CDR2 SYGVKD. Trimming removed 7 bases from V and 8 bases from J, with 11 bases in between. The CDR3 runs 11 residues.

This clonotype has a handful of counts. This rearrangement joins TRBV29-1 to TRBJ1-1; D not certain. The CDR3 runs 8 residues. CDR1 is SQVTM and CDR2 is ANQGSEA in the germline V gene. The V and J ends lost 5 bases and 11 bases respectively, with 6 bases between them. Here the CDR3 DNA reads TGCAGCGTTAGTGGGGCTTTCTTT. This gives the protein CSVSGAFF.

The rearrangement joins TRBV9 to TRBJ2-3, with a weak D call TRBD2 (6 bases). Deletions cut 3 bases from V and 2 bases from J, with 13 bases between. Germline V CDR1 and CDR2: SGDLS, YYNGEE. The CDR3 runs 15 residues. The CDR3 region has the DNA TGTGCCAGCAGCGAGACCCCGCGGGACACAGATACGCAGTATTTT. Translated, it gives CASSETPRDTDTQYF.

The chain links TRBV24-1 to TRBJ2-3; D may be TRBD2 (6 bases). The germline CDR1 and CDR2 sequences are KGHDR and SFDVKD. V was shortened by 4 bases and J by 0 bases, with 7 bases between the two germline ends. CDR3 size: 14 residues. CDR3 sequence: CATSERGSTDTQYF. CDR3 in DNA: TGTGCCACCAGTGAGCGGGGAAGCACAGATACGCAGTATTTT.

The chain couples TRBV3-1 to TRBJ2-7, with 11 bases matching TRBD2. Germline CDR1 and CDR2: LGHDT and YNNKEL (reference sequence). J was trimmed by 7 bases and V by 4 bases; bases with no gene match: 15. The CDR3 extends over 17 amino acids. The CDR3 sequence is CASSPRRAASGRSEQYF. DNA of the CDR3: TGTGCCAGCAGCCCAAGAAGGGCGGCTAGCGGGAGGTCTGAGCAGTACTTC.

The CDR3 sequence is CASSQGGAHGYTF. The CDR3 nucleotides are TGTGCCAGCAGCCAAGGGGGGGCCCATGGCTACACCTTC. The chain recombines TRBV11-1 with TRBJ1-2, with D perhaps TRBD1 (6 bases). Trimming took 5 bases from V and 6 from J, leaving 13 bases between them. Germline V gene data show CDR1 as SGHAT and CDR2 as FQDESV (reference sequence). CDR3 size: 13 residues. Together with reference TRBV11-1 and TRBJ1-2, the CDR3 gives the full variable domain: EAEVAQSPRYKITEKSQAVAFWCDPISGHATLYWYRQILGQGPELLVQFQDESVVDDSQLPKDRFSAERLKGVDSTLKIQPAELGDSAMYLCASSQGGAHGYTFGSGTRLTVV.

A few counts support this clonotype. The chain recombines TRBV6-5 with TRBJ1-1; no definite D call. The CDR3 is made up of 12 amino acids. Germline CDR1 and CDR2: MNHEY and SVGAGI. V lost 2 bases and J lost 8, with 9 bases in between. CDR3 sequence (DNA): TGTGCCAGCAGTTACGGCCACCAAGAAGCTTTCTTT. Encoded protein: CASSYGHQEAFF.

In its sample, this clonotype was seen a few times. The V call is TRBV7-9, the J call TRBJ1-1; tentative D call: TRBD1 (6 bases). The CDR3 runs to 15 residues. V was clipped by 5 bases and J by 2 bases, with 15 bases between them. Germline values: CDR1 SEHNR, CDR2 FQNEAQ (reference sequence). The CDR3: CASSPGGTPNTEAFF. CDR3 coding DNA: TGTGCCAGCAGCCCTGGCGGGACACCCAACACTGAAGCTTTCTTT.

The chain links TRBV7-2 to TRBJ2-7, with D possibly being TRBD2 (6 bases). The CDR3 sequence is 15 residues long. The germline gives CDR1 SGHTA, CDR2 FQGNSA. V was pared by 1 base and J by 0 bases, with 10 bases between. CDR3 bases: TGTGCCAGCAGCTTAGAGCGGGTACCCTCCTACGAGCAGTACTTC. Translation: CASSLERVPSYEQYF. Full variable domain (missing parts from reference TRBV7-2 and TRBJ2-7): GAGVSQSPSNKVTEKGKDVELRCDPISGHTALYWYRQSLGQGLEFLIYFQGNSAPDKSGLPSDRFSAERTGGSVSTLTIQRTQQEDSAVYLCASSLERVPSYEQYFGPGTRLTVT.